A selection of T cell receptor beta chains follows, all from one sample in a study of blood T cell repertoires in COVID-19. Only in-frame clones appear in the TCRdb table, and some are missing; sequencing was by immunoSEQ multiplex PCR. This sample has roughly 370,000 clones, with about 83% found just once. Material for sequencing was PBMCs or T cells enriched from blood (not recorded which). The receptor source for this set is a woman aged 50 to 65 who had recovered from COVID-19. Both conserved end residues are part of each CDR3. D genes are given only for firm matches. Rows give clone size only sometimes, using once, few, many, or a class for an expanded clone.

TRBJ2-7 TRBD1 TRBV5-5 . TGTGCCAGCAGCTGGGTGAAGGACAGGATTTCCTACGAGCAGTACTTC CASSWVKDRISYEQYF
TRBJ1-2 . TRBV28 . TGTGCCAGCAGTTTATTACGGTCCGGGGGGGGCAACTATGGCTACACCTTC CASSLLRSGGGNYGYTF
TRBJ2-7 TRBD1 TRBV27 . TGTGCCAGCAGCCTAGGGACAGGCTACGAGCAGTACTTC CASSLGTGYEQYF
TRBJ1-6 TRBD1 TRBV30 . TGTGCCTGGAGGATAGGGGTGAGGGACAGGGGGCGTTCACCCCTCCACTTT CAWRIGVRDRGRSPLHF
TRBJ1-1 . TRBV3-1/TRBV3-2 . TGTGCCAGCAGCCAAAAAGGGGGCACTGAAGCTTTCTTT CASSQKGGTEAFF
TRBJ1-4 . TRBV6-1 . TGTGCCAGCAGTGACAGAGGAATCGGCGAAAAACTGTTTTTT CASSDRGIGEKLFF
TRBJ1-2 . TRBV5-1 once TGCGCCAGCAGCTGGGAGGGACACCGTCTCTACACCTTC CASSWEGHRLYTF
TRBJ2-7 TRBD2 TRBV9 . TGTGCCAGCAGCGTAGAGGGCGGGGGGGCCTACGAGCAGTACTTC CASSVEGGGAYEQYF
TRBJ1-6 . TRBV21-1 . TGTGCCAGCAGCAAAAGAACAGGAAGATCCTATAATTCACCCCTCCACTTT CASSKRTGRSYNSPLHF
TRBJ1-3 TRBD1 TRBV3-1/TRBV3-2 . TGTGCCAGCAGCCAAGACGAGGGACAGTTCTCTGGAAACACCATATATTTT CASSQDEGQFSGNTIYF
TRBJ2-3 TRBD1 TRBV5-1 once TGCGCCAGCAGCTACGGACAGGGAAGCACAGATACGCAGTATTTT CASSYGQGSTDTQYF
TRBJ2-7 . TRBV10-3 . TGTGCCATCAGTGGAACGGGGGACGAGCAGTACTTC CAISGTGDEQYF
TRBJ1-5 . TRBV10-3 . TGTGCCATCGGTGAACGAACAGGATTTCAGCCCCAGCATTTT CAIGERTGFQPQHF
TRBJ2-1 TRBD1 TRBV5-1 . TGCGCCAGTCGAACCGGGACAGAACACTACAATGAGCAGTTCTTC CASRTGTEHYNEQFF
TRBJ2-5 TRBD2 TRBV5-6 . TGTGCCAGCAGGCAACTAGCGGGGGGAAAAGAGACCCAGTACTTC CASRQLAGGKETQYF
TRBJ1-1 TRBD1 TRBV7-9 . TGTGCCAAGGGACAGGAGGTGGGCGCTGAAGCTTTCTTT CAKGQEVGAEAFF
TRBJ2-1 TRBD1 TRBV5-1 . TGCGCCAGCAGCTCCGGGACAGGAAACAATGAGCAGTTCTTC CASSSGTGNNEQFF
TRBJ1-6 . TRBV30 . TGTGCCTGGAGTGGGAGGGACGGTTCACCCCTCCACTTT CAWSGRDGSPLHF
TRBJ1-1 . TRBV5-6 . TGTGCCAGCAGCTCGATTGGGGGCAGTGAAGCTTTCTTT CASSSIGGSEAFF
TRBJ2-7 . TRBV7-4 . TGTGCCAGCAGCTTCGGACAGCTAGCCTACGAGCAGTACTTC CASSFGQLAYEQYF
TRBJ2-3 . TRBV7-2 once TGTGCCAGCAGCTTTATGGGGGCAACAGATACGCAGTATTTT CASSFMGATDTQYF
TRBJ2-7 TRBD1 TRBV3-1/TRBV3-2 . TGTGCCAGCAGCCAAGGAGGACAGCGTATCTTCAGGGGGTCCTACGAGCAGTACTTC CASSQGGQRIFRGSYEQYF
TRBJ2-3 . TRBV18 . TGTGCCAGCTCACCGTATAGCAAGGCAGATACGCAGTATTTT CASSPYSKADTQYF
TRBJ2-1 TRBD1 TRBV5-6 . TGTGCCAGCAGCGCCCAAAGACAGGGGAACAAGCAGTTCTTC CASSAQRQGNKQFF
TRBJ1-2 TRBD1 TRBV5-6 few TGTGCCAGCAGCTTTTCAGGGGGCGCCTATGGCTACACCTTC CASSFSGGAYGYTF
TRBJ1-2 TRBD1 TRBV5-1 . TGCGCCAGCAGCAACGGACAGGGACAGGGCTACACCTTC CASSNGQGQGYTF
TRBJ1-1 . TRBV11-3 . TGTGCCAGCAGCTTACGGGAGAACACTGAAGCTTTCTTT CASSLRENTEAFF
TRBJ2-1 TRBD2 TRBV9 . TGTGCCAGTTCCGGACTAGTCAATGAGCAGTTCTTC CASSGLVNEQFF
TRBJ1-3 . TRBV3-1/TRBV3-2 once TGTGCCAGCAGCCAAGAGACACCAGGAGGAAACACCATATATTTT CASSQETPGGNTIYF
TRBJ1-4 . TRBV15 . TGTGCCACCAGCAGAGATGGCGGGGCTGGAAAACTGTTTTTT CATSRDGGAGKLFF
TRBJ2-1 . TRBV2 . TGTGCCAGCAGTGAACTGGGGAGCTCCTACAATGAGCAGTTCTTC CASSELGSSYNEQFF
TRBJ1-2 TRBD1 TRBV5-1 . TGCGCCAGCAGCTTGGCATTACAGGGGGCGCCCAGTGGCTACACCTTC CASSLALQGAPSGYTF
TRBJ1-3 . TRBV9 . TGTGCCAGCAGCGGCGGCGGGCAGGCCGGAAACACCATATATTTT CASSGGGQAGNTIYF
TRBJ1-2 . TRBV16 . TGTGCCAGCAGCCAATCGGGCCAGTACTATGGCTACACCTTC CASSQSGQYYGYTF
TRBJ1-2 TRBD1 TRBV27 few TGTGCCGGGACCAGGGGGTTTGACTATGGCTACACCTTC CAGTRGFDYGYTF
TRBJ2-1 . TRBV19 . TGTGCCAGTAGACAGGTACCGGGGGAAAGTGAGCAGTTCTTC CASRQVPGESEQFF
TRBJ2-2 . TRBV3-1/TRBV3-2 . TGTGCCAGCAGCCAAGAGGGGCCGGGCTCCGGGGAGCTGTTTTTT CASSQEGPGSGELFF
TRBJ2-7 TRBD2 TRBV13 . TGTGCCAGCAGCTTACGGACTAGCAGAACCTACGAGCAGTACTTC CASSLRTSRTYEQYF
TRBJ2-2 TRBD1 TRBV27 . TGTGCCAGCAGTTCGACAGGGAGCACCGGGGAGCTGTTTTTT CASSSTGSTGELFF
TRBJ2-7 . TRBV15 . TGTGCCACCAGCAGACCCAAAGCCCTTCGATCCGCCTCCTACGAGCAGTACTTC CATSRPKALRSASYEQYF
TRBJ2-7 TRBD1 TRBV20-1 . TGCAGTGCTAGTTCCCCAACGACAGGGTTGGCTTACGAGCAGTACTTC CSASSPTTGLAYEQYF
TRBJ2-1 . TRBV7-9 . TGTGCCAGCAGCTTTTCCCAGGGATCCCCTGGTGAGCAGTTCTTC CASSFSQGSPGEQFF
TRBJ2-7 . TRBV12-5 few TGTGCTAGTGGTTCAGGACAGATCTACGAGCAGTACTTC CASGSGQIYEQYF
TRBJ1-4 TRBD1 TRBV28 . TGTGCCAGCAGTACTACAGGGGGGCGAGCACTAGGTGAAAAACTGTTTTTT CASSTTGGRALGEKLFF
TRBJ1-2 TRBD1 TRBV27 . TGTGCCAGCGCACAGGGGGCGAGCCGCTATGGCTACACCTTC CASAQGASRYGYTF
TRBJ2-2 . TRBV3-1/TRBV3-2 once TGTGCCAGCAGCCGAGGGACTACCAGGGGCGGGGAGCTGTTTTTT CASSRGTTRGGELFF
TRBJ2-7 . TRBV12-2 . TGTGCAAGTCGCGCGCGACAGGGCTACGAGCAGTACTTC CASRARQGYEQYF
TRBJ1-2 . TRBV29-1 . TGCAGCGTTGGAGGCAGCTATGGCTACACCTTC CSVGGSYGYTF
TRBJ2-2 . TRBV19 . TGTGCCAGTAGTCTTCAACGGACGGGGATGAACACCGGGGAGCTGTTTTTT CASSLQRTGMNTGELFF
TRBJ2-1 . TRBV19 . TGTGCCACCGGCGGGGCTCCGGGGGGCTTCTACAATGAGCAGTTCTTC CATGGAPGGFYNEQFF
TRBJ1-6 TRBD1 TRBV5-5 . TGTGCCAGCAGCCAACGGGACAGGGGTCTTTCAGGTTCACCCCTCCACTTT CASSQRDRGLSGSPLHF
TRBJ1-2 TRBD1 TRBV6-2/TRBV6-3 . TGTGCCAGCAGTTACGAGACAGGGTATGGCTACACCTTC CASSYETGYGYTF
TRBJ2-2 . TRBV5-1 . TGCGCCAGCAGCTTGGGAGGGAACCTGAACACCGGGGAGCTGTTTTTT CASSLGGNLNTGELFF
TRBJ2-4 TRBD1 TRBV6-4 . TGTGCCAGCAGTGTGGACAGGGTCGGGATTCAGTACTTC CASSVDRVGIQYF
TRBJ1-6 TRBD1 TRBV28 . TGTGCCAGCAGTACCAGACAGGGGATGGTGGGTTCACCCCTCCACTTT CASSTRQGMVGSPLHF